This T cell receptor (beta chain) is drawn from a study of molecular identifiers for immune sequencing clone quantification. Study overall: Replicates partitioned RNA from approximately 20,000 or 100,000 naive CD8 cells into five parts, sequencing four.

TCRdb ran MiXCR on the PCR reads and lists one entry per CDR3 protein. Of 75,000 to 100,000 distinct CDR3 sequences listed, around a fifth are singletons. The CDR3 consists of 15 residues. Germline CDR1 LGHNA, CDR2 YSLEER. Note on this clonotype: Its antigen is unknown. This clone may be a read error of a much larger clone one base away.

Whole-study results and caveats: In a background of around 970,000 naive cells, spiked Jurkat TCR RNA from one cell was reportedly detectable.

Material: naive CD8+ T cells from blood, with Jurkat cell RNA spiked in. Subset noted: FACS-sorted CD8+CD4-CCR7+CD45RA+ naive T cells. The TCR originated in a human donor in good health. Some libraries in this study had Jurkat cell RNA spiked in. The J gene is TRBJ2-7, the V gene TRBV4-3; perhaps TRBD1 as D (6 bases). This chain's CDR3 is CASSQERGRGYGQYF. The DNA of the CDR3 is TGCGCCAGCAGCCAAGAGAGGGGAAGGGGGTACGGGCAGTACTTC.